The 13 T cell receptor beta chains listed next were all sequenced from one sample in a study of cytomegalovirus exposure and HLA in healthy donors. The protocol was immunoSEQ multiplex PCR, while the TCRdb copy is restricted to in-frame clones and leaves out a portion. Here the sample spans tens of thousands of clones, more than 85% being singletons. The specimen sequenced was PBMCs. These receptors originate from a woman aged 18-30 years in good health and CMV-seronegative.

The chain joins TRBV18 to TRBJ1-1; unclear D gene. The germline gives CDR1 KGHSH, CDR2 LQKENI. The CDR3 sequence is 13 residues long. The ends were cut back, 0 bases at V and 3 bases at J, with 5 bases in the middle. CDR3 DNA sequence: TGTGCCAGCTCACCACCATCGGACACTGAAGCTTTCTTT. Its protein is CASSPPSDTEAFF.

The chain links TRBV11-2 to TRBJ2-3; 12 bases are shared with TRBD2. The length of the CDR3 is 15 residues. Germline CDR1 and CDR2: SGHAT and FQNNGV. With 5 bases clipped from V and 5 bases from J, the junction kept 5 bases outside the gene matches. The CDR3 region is CASSNLAGGEDTQYF. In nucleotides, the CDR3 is TGTGCCAGCAGCAACCTAGCGGGAGGGGAAGATACGCAGTATTTT. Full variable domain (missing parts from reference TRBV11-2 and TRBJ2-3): EAGVAQSPRYKIIEKRQSVAFWCNPISGHATLYWYQQILGQGPKLLIQFQNNGVVDDSQLPKDRFSAERLKGVDSTLKIQPAKLEDSAVYLCASSNLAGGEDTQYFGPGTRLTVL.

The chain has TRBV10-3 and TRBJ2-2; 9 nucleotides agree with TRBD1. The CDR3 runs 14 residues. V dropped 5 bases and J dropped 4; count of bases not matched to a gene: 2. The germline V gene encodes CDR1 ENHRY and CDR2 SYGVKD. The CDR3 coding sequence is TGTGCCATCAGTCCGGGACAGGGCACCGGGGAGCTGTTTTTT. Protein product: CAISPGQGTGELFF.

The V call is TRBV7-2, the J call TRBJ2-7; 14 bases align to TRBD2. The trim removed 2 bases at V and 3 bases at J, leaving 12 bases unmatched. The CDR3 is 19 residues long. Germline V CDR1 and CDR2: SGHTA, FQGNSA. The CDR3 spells CASSLIGGLAGGPLYEQYF. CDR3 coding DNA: TGTGCCAGCAGCTTAATAGGAGGACTAGCGGGAGGTCCCCTCTACGAGCAGTACTTC.

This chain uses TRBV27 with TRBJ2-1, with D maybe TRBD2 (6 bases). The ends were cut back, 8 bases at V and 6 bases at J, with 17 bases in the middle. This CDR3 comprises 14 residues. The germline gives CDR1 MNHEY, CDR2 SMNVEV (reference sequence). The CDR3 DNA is TGTGCCAGCTTCCCGGGGGACTCTTTCAATGAGCAGTTCTTC. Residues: CASFPGDSFNEQFF.

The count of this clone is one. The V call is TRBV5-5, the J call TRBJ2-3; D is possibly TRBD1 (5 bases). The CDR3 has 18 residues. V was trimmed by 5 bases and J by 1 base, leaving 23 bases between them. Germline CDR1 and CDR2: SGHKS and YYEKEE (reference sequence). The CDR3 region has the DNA TGTGCCAGCAGTGGGGCCGCGTACAGGACCCCTCGCACAGATACGCAGTATTTT. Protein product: CASSGAAYRTPRTDTQYF.

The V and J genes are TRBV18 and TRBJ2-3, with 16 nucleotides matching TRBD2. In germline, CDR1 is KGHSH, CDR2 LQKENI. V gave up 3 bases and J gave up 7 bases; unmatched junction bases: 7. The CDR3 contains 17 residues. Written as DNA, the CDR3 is TGTGCCAGCTCACCGGGACTAGCGGGGGGGGGTAGGAATACGCAGTATTTT. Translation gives CASSPGLAGGGRNTQYF.

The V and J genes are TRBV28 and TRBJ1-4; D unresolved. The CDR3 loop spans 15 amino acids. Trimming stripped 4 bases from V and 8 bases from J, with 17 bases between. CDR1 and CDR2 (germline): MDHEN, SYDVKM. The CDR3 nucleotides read TGTGCCAGCAGTTCCTCCTCGGGGTCTTGGGAAAAACTGTTTTTT. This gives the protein CASSSSSGSWEKLFF. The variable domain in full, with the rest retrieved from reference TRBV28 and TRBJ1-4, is DVKVTQSSRYLVKRTGEKVFLECVQDMDHENMFWYRQDPGLGLRLIYFSYDVKMKEKGDIPEGYSVSREKKERFSLILESASTNQTSMYLCASSSSSGSWEKLFFGSGTQLSVL.

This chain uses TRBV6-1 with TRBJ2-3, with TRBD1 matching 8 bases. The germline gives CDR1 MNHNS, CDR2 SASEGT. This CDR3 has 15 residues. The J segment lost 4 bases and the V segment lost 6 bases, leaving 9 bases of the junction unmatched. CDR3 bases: TGTGCCAGCAGCGGACAGGGTTCGGTAGCAGATACGCAGTATTTT. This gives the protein CASSGQGSVADTQYF.

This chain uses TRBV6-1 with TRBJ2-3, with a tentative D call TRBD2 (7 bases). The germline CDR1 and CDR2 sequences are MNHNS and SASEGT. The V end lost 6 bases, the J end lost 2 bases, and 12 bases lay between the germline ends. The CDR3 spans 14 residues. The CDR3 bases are TGTGCCAGCAGAGGGGGGGACTACACAGATACGCAGTATTTT. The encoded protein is CASRGGDYTDTQYF.

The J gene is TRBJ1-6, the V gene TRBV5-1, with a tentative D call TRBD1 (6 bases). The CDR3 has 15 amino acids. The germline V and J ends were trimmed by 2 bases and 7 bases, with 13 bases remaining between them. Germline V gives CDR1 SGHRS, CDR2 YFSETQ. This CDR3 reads CASSFLSGTNSPLHF. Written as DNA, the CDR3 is TGCGCCAGCAGCTTCCTTAGCGGGACAAATTCACCCCTCCACTTT.

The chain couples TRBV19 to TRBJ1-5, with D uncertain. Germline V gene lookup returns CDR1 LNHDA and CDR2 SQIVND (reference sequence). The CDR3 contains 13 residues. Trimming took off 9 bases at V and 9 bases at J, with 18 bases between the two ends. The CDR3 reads CASSSQKQLPQHF. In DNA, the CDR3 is TGTGCCAGCTCAAGTCAGAAACAGCTGCCCCAGCATTTT.

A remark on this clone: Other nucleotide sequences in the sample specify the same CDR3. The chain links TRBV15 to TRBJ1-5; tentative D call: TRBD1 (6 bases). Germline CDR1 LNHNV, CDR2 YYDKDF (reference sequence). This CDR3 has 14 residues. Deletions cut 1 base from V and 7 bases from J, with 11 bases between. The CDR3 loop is CATSRGMQGQPQHF. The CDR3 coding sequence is TGTGCCACCAGCAGAGGAATGCAGGGGCAGCCCCAGCATTTT.